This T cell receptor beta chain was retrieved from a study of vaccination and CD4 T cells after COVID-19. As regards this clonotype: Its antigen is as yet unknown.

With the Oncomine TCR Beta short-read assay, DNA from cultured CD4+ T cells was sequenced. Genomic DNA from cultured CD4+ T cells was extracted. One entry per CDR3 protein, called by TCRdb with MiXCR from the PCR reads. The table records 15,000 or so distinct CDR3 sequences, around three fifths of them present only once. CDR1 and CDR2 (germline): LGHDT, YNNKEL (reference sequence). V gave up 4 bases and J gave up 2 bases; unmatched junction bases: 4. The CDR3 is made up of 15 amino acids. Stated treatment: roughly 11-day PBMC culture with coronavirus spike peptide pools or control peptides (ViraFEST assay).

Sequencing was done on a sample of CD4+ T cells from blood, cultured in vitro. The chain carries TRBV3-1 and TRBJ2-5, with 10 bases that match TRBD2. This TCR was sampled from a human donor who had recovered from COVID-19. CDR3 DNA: TGTGCCAGCAGCCCTCAGCGGGGGGGTCAAGAGACCCAGTACTTC. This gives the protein CASSPQRGGQETQYF.